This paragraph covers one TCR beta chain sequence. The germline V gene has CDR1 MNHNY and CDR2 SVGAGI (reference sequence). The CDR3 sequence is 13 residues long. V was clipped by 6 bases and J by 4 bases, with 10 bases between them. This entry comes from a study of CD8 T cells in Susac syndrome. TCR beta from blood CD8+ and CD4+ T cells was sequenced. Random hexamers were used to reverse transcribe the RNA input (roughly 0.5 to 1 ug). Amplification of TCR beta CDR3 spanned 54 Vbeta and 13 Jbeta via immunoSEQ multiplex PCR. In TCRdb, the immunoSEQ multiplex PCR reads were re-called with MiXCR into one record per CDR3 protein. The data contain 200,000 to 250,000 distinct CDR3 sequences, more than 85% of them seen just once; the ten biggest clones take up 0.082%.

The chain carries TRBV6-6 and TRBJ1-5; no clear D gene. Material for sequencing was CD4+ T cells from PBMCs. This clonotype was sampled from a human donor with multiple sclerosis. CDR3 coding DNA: TGTGCCAGCAGGGGGTTCGGGAATCAGCCCCAGCATTTT. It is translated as CASRGFGNQPQHF.